Sequencing of this TCR beta chain was carried out in a study of beta chain features in type 1 diabetes. With 2 bases clipped from V and 7 bases from J, the junction kept 8 bases outside the gene matches. This CDR3 region has 15 residues. The germline gives CDR1 SEHNR, CDR2 FQNEAQ (reference sequence). As every portion of the isolated RNA was reverse transcribed, the sequencing read expressed TCRB transcripts. About 3.57 million reads were obtained on average from naive, central memory and regulatory T cell samples. The protocol was immunoSEQ multiplex PCR, while the TCRdb copy is restricted to in-frame clones and leaves out a portion. In the table there are around 310,000 clones, 9.5% to 12% of which are singletons. This clone was found a few times.

V gene TRBV7-9 combines with J gene TRBJ1-2, with 9 bases aligning to TRBD1. The origin of this receptor is a woman in her 30s in good health. The sequencing input was naive CD4+ T cells from blood. The chain's CDR3 is CASSLSGTGSSGYTF. The CDR3 DNA is TGTGCCAGCAGCTTATCCGGGACAGGGAGCTCTGGCTACACCTTC.